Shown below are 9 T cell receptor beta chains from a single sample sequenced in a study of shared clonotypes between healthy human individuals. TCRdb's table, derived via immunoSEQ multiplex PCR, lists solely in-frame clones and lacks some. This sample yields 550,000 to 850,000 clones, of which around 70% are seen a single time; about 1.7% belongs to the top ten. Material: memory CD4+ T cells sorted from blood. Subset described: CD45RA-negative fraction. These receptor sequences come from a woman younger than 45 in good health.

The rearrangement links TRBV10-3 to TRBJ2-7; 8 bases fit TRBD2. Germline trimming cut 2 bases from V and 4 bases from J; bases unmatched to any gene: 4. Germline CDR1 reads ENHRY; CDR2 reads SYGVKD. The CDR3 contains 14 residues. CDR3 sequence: CAISESGSFYEQYF. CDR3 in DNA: TGTGCCATCAGTGAGAGCGGGAGTTTTTACGAGCAGTACTTC.

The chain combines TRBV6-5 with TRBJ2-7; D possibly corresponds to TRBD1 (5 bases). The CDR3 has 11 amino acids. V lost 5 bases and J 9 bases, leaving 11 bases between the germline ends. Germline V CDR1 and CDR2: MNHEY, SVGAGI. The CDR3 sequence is CASSVQAPQYF. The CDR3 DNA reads TGTGCCAGCAGTGTACAGGCCCCGCAGTACTTC.

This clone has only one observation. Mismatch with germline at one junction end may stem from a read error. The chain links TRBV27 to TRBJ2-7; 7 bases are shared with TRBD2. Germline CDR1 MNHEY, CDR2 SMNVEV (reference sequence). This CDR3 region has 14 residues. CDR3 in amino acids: CASSLSRGGAEQYF. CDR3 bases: TGTGCCAGCAGTCTATCCCGGGGAGGGGCCGAGCAGTACTTC.

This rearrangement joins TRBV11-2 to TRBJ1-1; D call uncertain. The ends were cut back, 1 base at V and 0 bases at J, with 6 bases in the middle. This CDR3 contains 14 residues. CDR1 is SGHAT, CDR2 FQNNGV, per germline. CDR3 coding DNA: TGTGCCAGCAGCTTAGCGGCGGTGAACACTGAAGCTTTCTTT. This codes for CASSLAAVNTEAFF.

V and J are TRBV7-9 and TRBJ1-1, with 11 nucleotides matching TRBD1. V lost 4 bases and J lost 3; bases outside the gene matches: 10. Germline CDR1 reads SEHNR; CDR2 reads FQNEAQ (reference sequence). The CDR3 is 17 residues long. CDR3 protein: CASSSGTGGNKDTEAFF. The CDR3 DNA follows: TGTGCCAGCAGCTCCGGGACAGGGGGAAATAAGGACACTGAAGCTTTCTTT.

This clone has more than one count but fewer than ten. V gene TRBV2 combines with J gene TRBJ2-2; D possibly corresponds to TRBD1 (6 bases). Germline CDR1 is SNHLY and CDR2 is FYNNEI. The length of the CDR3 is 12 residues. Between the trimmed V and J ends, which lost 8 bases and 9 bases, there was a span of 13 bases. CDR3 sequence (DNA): TGTGCCAGCCGAGAGGGGGAGAGGGAGCTGTTTTTT. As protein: CASREGERELFF.

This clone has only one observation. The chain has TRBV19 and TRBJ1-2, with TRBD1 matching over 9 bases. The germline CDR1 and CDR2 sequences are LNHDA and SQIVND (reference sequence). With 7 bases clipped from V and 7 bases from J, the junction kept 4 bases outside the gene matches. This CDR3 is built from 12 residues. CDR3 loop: CASTTGQGGYTF. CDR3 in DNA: TGTGCCAGTACTACGGGACAGGGTGGCTACACCTTC. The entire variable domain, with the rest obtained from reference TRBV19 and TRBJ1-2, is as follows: DGGITQSPKYLFRKEGQNVTLSCEQNLNHDAMYWYRQDPGQGLRLIYYSQIVNDFQKGDIAEGYSVSREKKESFPLTVTSAQKNPTAFYLCASTTGQGGYTFGSGTRLTVV.

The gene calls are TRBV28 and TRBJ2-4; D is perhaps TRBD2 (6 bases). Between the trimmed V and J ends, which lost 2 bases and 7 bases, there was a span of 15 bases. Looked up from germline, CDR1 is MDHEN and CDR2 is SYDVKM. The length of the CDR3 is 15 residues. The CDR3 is CASSLGGTAGNIQYF. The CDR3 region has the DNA TGTGCCAGCAGTTTAGGCGGTACCGCGGGGAACATTCAGTACTTC.

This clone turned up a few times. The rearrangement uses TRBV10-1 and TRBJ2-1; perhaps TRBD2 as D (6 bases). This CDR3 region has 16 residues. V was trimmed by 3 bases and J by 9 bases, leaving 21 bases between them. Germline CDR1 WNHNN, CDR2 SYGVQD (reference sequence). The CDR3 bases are TGCGCCAGCAGTGATCTAGGGACTGCCCGAGGTAGTGAGCAGTTCTTC. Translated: CASSDLGTARGSEQFF.